The table lists the clone carrying this T cell receptor beta chain with many counts. This entry comes from a study of T cells in Graves' hyperthyroidism and ophthalmopathy. Across the whole study: Peripheral blood was acquired at first diagnosis, ahead of any therapy whatsoever.

The V end was cut by 8 bases, the J end by 6 bases, with 20 bases between. The germline CDR1 and CDR2 sequences are MGHDK and SYGVNS. The CDR3 spans 15 residues. Amplification of TCR beta CDR3 regions was performed using RNA transcripts as template. First-round RT-PCR targeting the TCR CDR3 was performed with the HTBI primer set. TCRdb itself ran the multiplex PCR reads through MiXCR, one entry per CDR3 protein. Of about 640,000 distinct CDR3 sequences detected, roughly 15% appear once; the ten largest clones hold under 15%. The material sequenced was blood. This chain uses TRBV25-1 with TRBJ2-1; D possibly uses TRBD1 or TRBD2 (5 bases each). This TCR was recovered from a woman aged 50 to 60 with Graves' ophthalmopathy. The CDR3 DNA sequence: TGTGCCAGCTCTCCGTGGGGGAACACCATCAATGAGCAGTTCTTC. Its translation is CASSPWGNTINEQFF.